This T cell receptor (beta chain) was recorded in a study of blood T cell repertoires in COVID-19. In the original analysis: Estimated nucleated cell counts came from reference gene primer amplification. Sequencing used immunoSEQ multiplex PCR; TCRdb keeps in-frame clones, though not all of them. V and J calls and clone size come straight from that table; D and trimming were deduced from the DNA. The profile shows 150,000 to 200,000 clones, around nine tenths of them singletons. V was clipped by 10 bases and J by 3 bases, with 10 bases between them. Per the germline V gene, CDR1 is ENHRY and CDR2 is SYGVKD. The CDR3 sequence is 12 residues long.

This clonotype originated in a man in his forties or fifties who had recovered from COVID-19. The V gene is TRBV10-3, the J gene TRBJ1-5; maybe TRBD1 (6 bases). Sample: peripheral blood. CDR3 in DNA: TGTGCCAGCCGGGACAACAATCAGCCCCAGCATTTT. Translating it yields CASRDNNQPQHF.